These 9 T cell receptor beta chains share one sample of origin, sequenced in a study of cytomegalovirus exposure and HLA in healthy donors. Measured with immunoSEQ multiplex PCR; TCRdb has only the in-frame clones, and not every one. The table has tens of thousands of clones, more than 85% seen once. The specimen was PBMCs. The receptors shown here come from a woman in her twenties or thirties in good health and CMV-seronegative.

The gene calls are TRBV9 and TRBJ2-5, with 13 bases fitting TRBD2. J was trimmed by 2 bases and V by 3 bases; bases with no gene match: 10. Germline V gene lookup returns CDR1 SGDLS and CDR2 YYNGEE. The CDR3 runs to 18 residues. Here the CDR3 DNA reads TGTGCCAGCAGCGGATACGTTAGGGGACTAGCGGGACAAGAGACCCAGTACTTC. This gives the protein CASSGYVRGLAGQETQYF. Together with reference TRBV9 and TRBJ2-5, the CDR3 gives the full variable domain: DSGVTQTPKHLITATGQRVTLRCSPRSGDLSVYWYQQSLDQGLQFLIQYYNGEERAKGNILERFSAQQFPDLHSELNLSSLELGDSALYFCASSGYVRGLAGQETQYFGPGTRLLVL.

The genes are TRBV6-1 and TRBJ1-1; no firm D call. Trimming pared 4 bases from V and 3 bases from J, leaving 12 bases between. CDR1 and CDR2 from the germline V gene are MNHNS and SASEGT. CDR3 length: 14 amino acids. The CDR3 nucleotides read TGTGCCAGCAGTGGATCCCTGGCAGACACTGAAGCTTTCTTT. Translation gives CASSGSLADTEAFF.

This chain joins TRBV30 and TRBJ1-3; the D gene is possibly TRBD1 (5 bases). Trimming removed 5 bases from V and 0 bases from J, with 11 bases in between. This CDR3 comprises 14 residues. Germline assignment: CDR1 GTSNPN and CDR2 SVGIG (reference sequence). The CDR3 reads CAWVRQSSGNTIYF. As DNA, the CDR3 is TGTGCCTGGGTTCGACAGAGCTCTGGAAACACCATATATTTT.

This chain uses TRBV11-1 with TRBJ1-1, with 9 bases identical to TRBD1. Trimming took 5 bases from V and 3 from J; bases not matched to a gene: 13. The CDR3 is 17 residues long. Germline lookup yields CDR1 SGHAT and CDR2 FQDESV (reference sequence). CDR3 coding DNA: TGTGCCAGCAGCCAAAGACAGGGGGTGACCAGGGACACTGAAGCTTTCTTT. Residues: CASSQRQGVTRDTEAFF.

This clone was detected only a few times. Additional DNA sequences in this sample encode the identical CDR3. The chain uses TRBV30 and TRBJ2-5; D gene ambiguous. Trimming took 0 bases from V and 5 from J, leaving 4 bases between them. The CDR3 totals 11 residues. The germline gives CDR1 GTSNPN, CDR2 SVGIG (reference sequence). The CDR3 reads CAWSVRETQYF. CDR3 DNA: TGTGCCTGGAGTGTACGGGAGACCCAGTACTTC.

The CDR3 sequence: CASSPRPGDTDTQYF. CDR3 DNA: TGTGCCAGCTCACCACGTCCGGGTGACACAGATACGCAGTATTTT. V gene TRBV18 combines with J gene TRBJ2-3; D remains ambiguous. The CDR3 is made up of 15 amino acids. Trimming pared 1 base from V and 2 bases from J, leaving 10 bases between. Germline V gene data show CDR1 as KGHSH and CDR2 as LQKENI.

The genes are TRBV5-4 and TRBJ1-2; D not certain. Germline V gene sequence: CDR1 SGHNT, CDR2 YYREEE (reference sequence). Trimming removed 0 bases at V and 6 bases at J, with 18 bases between. The CDR3 sequence is 16 residues long. The CDR3 region is CASSLGGGYPLHGYTF. The CDR3 DNA reads TGTGCCAGCAGCTTGGGAGGTGGTTACCCTCTACATGGCTACACCTTC.

This chain joins TRBV5-1 and TRBJ2-3; perhaps TRBD1 as D (6 bases). CDR1 and CDR2 from the germline V gene are SGHRS and YFSETQ. This CDR3 has 16 residues. Trimming took 2 bases from V and 0 from J, leaving 13 bases between them. CDR3 in DNA: TGCGCCAGCAGCTTCGACGCGACAGGTAGCACAGATACGCAGTATTTT. It codes for CASSFDATGSTDTQYF. Together with reference TRBV5-1 and TRBJ2-3, the CDR3 gives the full variable domain: KAGVTQTPRYLIKTRGQQVTLSCSPISGHRSVSWYQQTPGQGLQFLFEYFSETQRNKGNFPGRFSGRQFSNSRSEMNVSTLELGDSALYLCASSFDATGSTDTQYFGPGTRLTVL.

The chain combines TRBV5-8 with TRBJ1-4, with D tentatively TRBD1 (5 bases). The V gene's germline CDR1 is SGHTS and CDR2 YDEGEE. The CDR3 length is 17 residues. V dropped 0 bases and J dropped 0 bases, with 12 bases sitting between them. The CDR3 nucleotides are TGTGCCAGCAGCTTGGTGGAGGGGAGGTCAACTAATGAAAAACTGTTTTTT. Residues: CASSLVEGRSTNEKLFF.